Below, 22 T cell receptor beta chains from the same sample are listed, as sequenced in a study of Graves' ophthalmopathy and Graves' hyperthyroidism. Amplification of the TCR beta CDR3 regions used RNA transcripts (as template). HTBI-primed RT-PCR formed the first round, and a multiplex PCR formed the second. TCRdb reprocessed the multiplex PCR reads via MiXCR and lists one record per CDR3 protein. The table lists 600,000 to 650,000 distinct CDR3 sequences, 20% to 25% of them singletons. Material for sequencing was peripheral blood. Every receptor here comes from a woman aged 18-29 years with stable Graves' hyperthyroidism. Some clones in this sample may be carry-over from other donors' samples.

This chain's CDR3 is CASSLGIRGSAFF. The CDR3 DNA sequence: TGTGCCAGCAGCTTGGGAATTAGAGGGTCCGCTTTCTTT. The chain uses TRBV11-2 and TRBJ1-1; no clear D gene. The germline V gene encodes CDR1 SGHAT and CDR2 FQNNGV. Trimming removed 3 bases at V and 11 bases at J, with 16 bases between. The length of the CDR3 is 13 residues.

This clonotype was seen ten or more times. The rearrangement joins TRBV12-5 to TRBJ2-5; 12 bases map to TRBD1. Germline V gene sequence: CDR1 LGHNT, CDR2 FRNRAP. V lost 5 bases, J lost 5 bases, and 6 bases stayed unmatched. There are 15 residues in the CDR3. The CDR3 is CASGPGTGGAETQYF. The CDR3 nucleotides are TGTGCTAGTGGTCCGGGGACAGGGGGCGCCGAGACCCAGTACTTC. Looking up the rest from reference TRBV12-5 and TRBJ2-5 gives the full variable domain: DARVTQTPRHKVTEMGQEVTMRCQPILGHNTVFWYRQTMMQGLELLAYFRNRAPLDDSGMPKDRFSAEMPDATLATLKIQPSEPRDSAVYFCASGPGTGGAETQYFGPGTRLLVL.

This clonotype has a count of ten or more. This rearrangement joins TRBV9 to TRBJ2-5; 12 bases are shared with TRBD2. Trimming at V came to 0 bases and at J to 5 bases, leaving 8 bases not matched to a gene. The CDR3 is made up of 17 amino acids. CDR1 and CDR2 (germline): SGDLS, YYNGEE. The CDR3: CASSVGPSGRAVETQYF. The CDR3 DNA sequence: TGTGCCAGCAGCGTAGGTCCTAGCGGGAGGGCCGTGGAGACCCAGTACTTC.

The sample holds many counts of this clonotype. This sequence joins TRBV24-1 and TRBJ2-5; 8 nucleotides line up with TRBD1. J gave up 1 base and V 11 bases, and 14 bases lay outside the gene matches. The CDR3 is 16 residues long. Germline V gene sequence: CDR1 KGHDR, CDR2 SFDVKD. The CDR3 sequence: CAIGEVTGALQETQYF. The DNA for the CDR3 is TGTGCCATCGGGGAAGTGACAGGGGCCCTCCAAGAGACCCAGTACTTC.

Many counts were recorded for this clonotype. The chain is built from TRBV27 and TRBJ1-5; tentative D call: TRBD1 (6 bases). The length of the CDR3 is 15 residues. From germline, CDR1 is MNHEY and CDR2 SMNVEV (reference sequence). The V gene lost 5 bases and the J gene lost 7 bases, with 18 bases spanning the gap. CDR3 DNA: TGTGCCAGCAGTACCTACAGGGATCGGGGGCAGCCCCAGCATTTT. Translating it yields CASSTYRDRGQPQHF.

This chain links TRBV2 with TRBJ2-7; D not resolved. The CDR3 contains 14 residues. Trimming removed 2 bases from V and 1 base from J, with 9 bases in between. CDR1 and CDR2 (germline): SNHLY, FYNNEI. CDR3 bases: TGTGCCAGCAGTGAACCGGGTACGTCCTACGAGCAGTACTTC. This encodes CASSEPGTSYEQYF.

The V call is TRBV28, the J call TRBJ1-2, with unresolved D. Trimming pared 7 bases from V and 0 bases from J, leaving 21 bases between. The germline gives CDR1 MDHEN, CDR2 SYDVKM. CDR3 size: 17 residues. CDR3 in amino acids: CASTPPLGLKPNYGYTF. CDR3 in DNA: TGTGCCAGCACCCCCCCCTTAGGTCTGAAGCCTAACTATGGCTACACCTTC.

Regarding this clonotype: This may come from a read error, since a much larger clone is one base off. In this CDR3 the conserved last residue, phenylalanine or tryptophan, is missing, so a read error is likely. This chain connects TRBV19 to TRBJ1-5, with TRBD1 identical over 10 bases. This CDR3 has 14 amino acids. CDR1 LNHDA and CDR2 SQIVND come from the germline V gene (reference sequence). The V segment lost 4 bases and the J segment 4 bases; nucleotides outside the gene matches: 1. The CDR3 sequence: CASSTDRGNQPQHL. The CDR3, as DNA: TGTGCCAGTAGTACGGACAGGGGGAATCAGCCCCAGCATTTG.

The gene calls are TRBV11-1 and TRBJ1-3; D is uncertain. Per the germline V gene, CDR1 is SGHAT and CDR2 is FQDESV (reference sequence). The CDR3 spans 17 residues. Deletions cut 5 bases from V and 4 bases from J, with 21 bases between. The CDR3: CASSRPGQTNVGNTIYF. CDR3 sequence (DNA): TGTGCCAGCAGCCGCCCGGGTCAGACAAACGTGGGAAACACCATATATTTT.

The chain links TRBV30 to TRBJ1-1, with 10 bases that match TRBD1. CDR1 and CDR2 from the germline V gene are GTSNPN and SVGIG (reference sequence). This CDR3 is 17 amino acids long. The ends lost 2 bases at V and 0 bases at J; junction bases unmatched: 9. CDR3 in DNA: TGTGCCTGGAGTCATCCGGGACAGGGGCCAATGAACACTGAAGCTTTCTTT. Its protein product is CAWSHPGQGPMNTEAFF.

The sample holds many counts of this clonotype. V and J are TRBV28 and TRBJ2-7, with 8 positions matching TRBD2. The junction had 7 bases not matched to a gene; V was cut back by 7 bases and J by 5 bases. The CDR3 length is 13 residues. CDR1 and CDR2 (germline): MDHEN, SYDVKM. The CDR3: CASNPGGLDEQYF. The CDR3 DNA reads as TGTGCCAGCAATCCGGGAGGGTTAGACGAGCAGTACTTC.

This clonotype showed up many times. The chain combines TRBV6-1 with TRBJ1-5; tentative D call: TRBD1 (5 bases). CDR1 MNHNS and CDR2 SASEGT come from the germline V gene. V dropped 6 bases and J dropped 1 base, with 13 bases sitting between them. This CDR3 has 15 amino acids. The CDR3 reads CASSPTDMSNQPQHF. The CDR3 DNA sequence: TGTGCCAGCAGCCCGACAGATATGAGCAATCAGCCCCAGCATTTT.

V usage is TRBV18 and J usage is TRBJ2-5, with 7 bases fitting TRBD1. This CDR3 spans 15 amino acids. The junction had 7 bases not matched to a gene; V was cut back by 2 bases and J by 4 bases. Germline V gene data show CDR1 as KGHSH and CDR2 as LQKENI. In nucleotides, the CDR3 is TGTGCCAGCTCACCAAGGGCAGGGGGTTCAGAGACCCAGTACTTC. This codes for CASSPRAGGSETQYF.

The sample holds many counts of this clonotype. The J gene is TRBJ2-7, the V gene TRBV7-2; 8 bases map to TRBD1. V was clipped by 5 bases and J by 1 base; unmatched bases: 13. CDR3 length: 17 residues. The V gene's germline CDR1 is SGHTA and CDR2 FQGNSA. The CDR3 coding sequence is TGTGCCAGCAGCACTGGAGTCAGGGGGCTATGGTCCTACGAGCAGTACTTC. It codes for CASSTGVRGLWSYEQYF.

This clonotype came up many times. The chain couples TRBV20-1 to TRBJ1-6, with TRBD1 matching 8 bases. J gave up 8 bases and V 2 bases, and 8 bases lay outside the gene matches. Germline V CDR1 and CDR2: DFQATT, SNEGSKA (reference sequence). The CDR3 is 15 residues long. CDR3 region: CSARPPGQGDSPLHF. Written as DNA, the CDR3 is TGCAGTGCTAGACCCCCCGGACAGGGTGATTCACCCCTCCACTTT.

In this sample, this clonotype turned up many times. J is TRBJ1-6 and V is TRBV27, with D unresolved. The germline V gene has CDR1 MNHEY and CDR2 SMNVEV (reference sequence). Trimming took 5 bases from V and 2 from J, leaving 10 bases between them. The CDR3 is 15 amino acids. Here the CDR3 DNA reads TGTGCCAGCAGTGGCCCCGGGACCTATAATTCACCCCTCCACTTT. It codes for CASSGPGTYNSPLHF.

A few counts support this clonotype. Given the absence of the conserved phenylalanine or tryptophan at the CDR3 end, a read error is likely. The chain employs TRBV7-9 and TRBJ2-4; 8 nucleotides line up with TRBD1. The V segment lost 4 bases and the J segment 3 bases; nucleotides outside the gene matches: 8. Germline V gene data show CDR1 as SEHNR and CDR2 as FQNEAQ (reference sequence). This CDR3 has 16 amino acids. CDR3: CASSSGQGMGKNIQYL. Here the CDR3 DNA reads TGTGCCAGCAGCTCAGGACAGGGAATGGGCAAAAACATTCAGTACCTC.

V is TRBV2 and J is TRBJ1-3; D is undetermined. The V and J ends lost 5 bases and 0 bases respectively, with 11 bases between them. There are 15 residues in the CDR3. The germline gives CDR1 SNHLY, CDR2 FYNNEI. CDR3 sequence: CASSSDAFSGNTIYF. CDR3 sequence (DNA): TGTGCCAGCAGTTCCGACGCCTTCTCTGGAAACACCATATATTTT.

This clonotype came up many times. This chain uses TRBV5-1 with TRBJ1-1; D is ambiguous. Germline V CDR1 and CDR2: SGHRS, YFSETQ. The CDR3 has 15 residues. The germline V and J ends were trimmed by 4 bases and 0 bases, with 13 bases remaining between them. The CDR3 coding sequence is TGCGCCAGCAGCCCTGGCCCACCGCTGAACACTGAAGCTTTCTTT. Amino acid sequence: CASSPGPPLNTEAFF.

This clonotype was detected ten times or more. V is TRBV25-1 and J is TRBJ1-2; D call uncertain. This CDR3 is built from 13 residues. Germline CDR1 and CDR2: MGHDK and SYGVNS. Deletions cut 1 base from V and 3 bases from J, with 6 bases between. CDR3 amino acids: CASSEWSDYGYTF. As DNA, the CDR3 is TGTGCCAGCAGTGAATGGTCGGACTATGGCTACACCTTC.

This clonotype was detected many times. V is TRBV18 and J is TRBJ2-7; maybe TRBD1 (5 bases). This CDR3 comprises 14 residues. Germline V gene data show CDR1 as KGHSH and CDR2 as LQKENI. V was clipped by 2 bases and J by 2 bases, with 10 bases between them. CDR3 loop: CASSPARQTYEQYF. The CDR3, as DNA: TGTGCCAGCTCACCAGCAAGACAGACCTACGAGCAGTACTTC.

This clonotype has ten or more counts. The J gene is TRBJ2-2, the V gene TRBV27; no definite D call. V dropped 5 bases and J dropped 4 bases, with 14 bases sitting between them. The germline V gene has CDR1 MNHEY and CDR2 SMNVEV (reference sequence). The CDR3 is 15 residues long. DNA of the CDR3: TGTGCCAGCAGTGGGCCCTGGTCGAGCACCGGGGAGCTGTTTTTT. Its translation is CASSGPWSSTGELFF.